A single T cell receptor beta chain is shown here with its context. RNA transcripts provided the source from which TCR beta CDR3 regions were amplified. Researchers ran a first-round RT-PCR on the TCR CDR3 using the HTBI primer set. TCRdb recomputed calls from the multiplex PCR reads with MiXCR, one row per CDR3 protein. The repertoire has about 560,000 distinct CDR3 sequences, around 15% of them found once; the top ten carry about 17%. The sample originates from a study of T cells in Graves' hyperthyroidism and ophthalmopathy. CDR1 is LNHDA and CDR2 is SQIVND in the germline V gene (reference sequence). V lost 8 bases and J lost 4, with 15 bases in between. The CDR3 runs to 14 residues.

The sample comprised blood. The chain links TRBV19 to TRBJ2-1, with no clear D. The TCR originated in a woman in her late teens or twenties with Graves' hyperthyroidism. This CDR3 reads CASGPQSIYNEQFF. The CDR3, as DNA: TGTGCCAGTGGCCCCCAGAGCATTTACAATGAGCAGTTCTTC.